This record concerns one T cell receptor (beta chain) sequence. This entry belongs to a study of cytotoxic CD8 clonotypes in ibrutinib-treated CLL. Trimming took 2 bases from V and 3 from J, leaving 26 bases between them. The CDR3 is made up of 19 amino acids. Germline CDR1 reads SGHAT; CDR2 reads FQNNGV. Clones were sequenced by immunoSEQ multiplex PCR, and TCRdb holds only the in-frame ones, with some missing. The repertoire has 200,000 or so clones, nearly 80% of them found once; the top ten carry about an eighth. The sequencing here drew on PBMCs, taken after 12 months of ibrutinib treatment. The sequence derives from a human donor with chronic lymphocytic leukemia. The chain employs TRBV11-2 and TRBJ2-7; a possible D gene is TRBD2 (5 bases). The CDR3 loop is CASSLSAAGWIPADYEQYF. The CDR3, as DNA: TGTGCCAGCAGCTTATCAGCGGCAGGTTGGATTCCCGCCGACTACGAGCAGTACTTC.